This TCR beta chain stems from a study of vaccination effects on CD4 cells after COVID-19. Study-wide results and caveats: Healthy vaccinees' vaccine-induced clones included only 1 of 255 cross-reacting with common cold coronaviruses.

With regard to this clone: Antigen unknown. Other DNA sequences in the same sample also yield this CDR3.

Sequencing was preceded by expansion of antigen-specific CD4+ T cells with viral peptide pools in the ViraFEST assay. CD4+ T cell isolation took place after about nine days of culture. According to the study, vaccine recipients showed no prior SARS-CoV-2 infection and negative nucleocapsid antibodies. IL-2 at roughly 9.7 IU/ml and peptides at around 10 ug/ml were added to cultured PBMC, approximately 1.9 million per well. Measured with immunoSEQ multiplex PCR; TCRdb has only the in-frame clones, and not every one. The sample comprises approximately 76,000 clones, 78% of which are singletons, and about 10% rests with the top ten. Trimming shortened V by 2 bases and J by 8 bases, and 3 bases separated the two germline ends. This CDR3 contains 11 residues. In germline, CDR1 is SGHTA, CDR2 FQGNSA.

The V call is TRBV7-2, the J call TRBJ2-2; D is ambiguous. The source material was CD4+ T cells from PBMCs cultured with SARS-CoV-2 spike peptides, sampled before COVID-19 vaccination. The TCR comes from a human donor who received a COVID-19 vaccine. CDR3 sequence: CASSLRGELFF. The CDR3 region has the DNA TGTGCCAGCAGCTTAAGAGGGGAGCTGTTTTTT.